The present T cell receptor beta chain was sequenced within a study of identical twins. Donors uniformly comprised healthy Caucasians. There are many counts of this clonotype. CDR1 is GTSNPN and CDR2 is SVGIG in the germline V gene (reference sequence). The CDR3 totals 15 residues. J gave up 2 bases and V 8 bases, and 14 bases lay outside the gene matches. TCRdb reprocessed the 5' RACE reads via MiXCR and lists one record per CDR3 protein. The sample carries 120,000 to 150,000 distinct CDR3 sequences, approximately 3.5% recorded once. The J gene is TRBJ1-2, the V gene TRBV30; 7 bases are shared with TRBD1. The material sequenced was memory T cells sorted from blood. The receptor's source is a man between 18 and 35 years old in good health. CDR3 DNA: TGTGCCCGCAAGAGGGACAGTGGACCCAACTATGGCTACACCTTC. Its translation: CARKRDSGPNYGYTF.